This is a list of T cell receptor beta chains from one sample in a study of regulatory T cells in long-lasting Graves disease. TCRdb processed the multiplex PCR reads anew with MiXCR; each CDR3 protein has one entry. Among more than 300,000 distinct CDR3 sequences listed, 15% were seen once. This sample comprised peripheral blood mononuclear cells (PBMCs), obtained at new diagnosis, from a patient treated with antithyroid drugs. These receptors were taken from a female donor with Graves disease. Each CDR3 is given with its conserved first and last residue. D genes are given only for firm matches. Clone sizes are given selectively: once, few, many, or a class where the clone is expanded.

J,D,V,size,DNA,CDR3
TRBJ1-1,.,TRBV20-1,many,TGCAGTGCGTCAAGAGGTCCGGCGGACACTGAAGCTTTCTTT,CSASRGPADTEAFF
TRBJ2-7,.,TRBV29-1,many,TGCAGCGTTGAAGGCAGGGCGGCGTACGAGCAGTACTTC,CSVEGRAAYEQYF
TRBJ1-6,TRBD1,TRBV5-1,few,TGCGCCAGCAGAAGGGAAAGGACAGGCATGCGTTCACCCCTCCACTTT,CASRRERTGMRSPLHF
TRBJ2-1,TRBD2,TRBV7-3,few,TGTGCCAGCAGCCTTGGACTAGCGGGAGGGCAATATAATGAGCAGTTCTTC,CASSLGLAGGQYNEQFF
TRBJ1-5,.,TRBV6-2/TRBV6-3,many,TGTGCCAGCAGCCCTAAGAACAATCAGCCCCAGCATTTT,CASSPKNNQPQHF
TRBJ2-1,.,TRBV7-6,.,TGTGCCAGCAGCTTAGCGGAGACCAATGAGCAGTTCTTC,CASSLAETNEQFF
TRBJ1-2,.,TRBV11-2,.,TGTGCCAGCAGCTTTACCGGGACGGACTATGGCTACACCTTC,CASSFTGTDYGYTF
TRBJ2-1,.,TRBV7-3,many,TGTGCCAGCAGCTTAAGGAGGAGCTCCTACAATGAGCAGTTCTTC,CASSLRRSSYNEQFF
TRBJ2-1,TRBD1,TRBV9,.,TGTGCCAGCAACTCAGTAGAGGGGGCTCCGTTCTTC,CASNSVEGAPFF
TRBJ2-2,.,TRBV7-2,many,TGTGCCAGCAGCTCCGATCCAACGAGAATAAACACCGGGGAGCTGTTTTTT,CASSSDPTRINTGELFF
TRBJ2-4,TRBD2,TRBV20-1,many,TGCAGTGCTAGAGATTACCTAGCGGGAGCGGGGGGAAACATTCAGTACTTC,CSARDYLAGAGGNIQYF
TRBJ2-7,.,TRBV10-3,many,TGTGCCATCAGTGAGTCAGCGAGCCAGGGCCTCATCTACGAGCAGTACTTC,CAISESASQGLIYEQYF
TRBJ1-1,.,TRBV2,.,TGTGCCAGCAGCAGGGGACCGTCGACCGAAGCTTTCTTT,CASSRGPSTEAFF
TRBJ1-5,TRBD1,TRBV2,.,TGTGCCAGCAGTAGGACAGGGGACTATAGCAATCAGCCCCAGCATTTT,CASSRTGDYSNQPQHF
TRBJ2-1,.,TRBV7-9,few,TGTGCCAGCAGCTTACTCCCCCGTTTGGATGAGCAGTTCTTC,CASSLLPRLDEQFF
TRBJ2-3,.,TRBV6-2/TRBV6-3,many,TGTGCCAGCGGTTCTGACCGGAGGGCCTCAGCGCAGTATTTT,CASGSDRRASAQYF
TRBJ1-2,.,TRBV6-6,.,TGTGCCAGCAGTTACTCGGGGACCCCTAACTATGGCTACACCTTC,CASSYSGTPNYGYTF
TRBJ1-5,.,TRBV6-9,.,TGTGCCAGCAGTTACGAGGCAGTAATCTATCAGCCCCAGCATTTT,CASSYEAVIYQPQHF
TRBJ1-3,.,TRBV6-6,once,TGTGCCAGCAGTTACTCGCAAGGCAGGCGGGACACCATATATTTT,CASSYSQGRRDTIYF
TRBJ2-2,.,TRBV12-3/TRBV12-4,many,TGTGCCAGCAGTCCCTATACTAGGGTCGGGGAGCTGTTTTTT,CASSPYTRVGELFF
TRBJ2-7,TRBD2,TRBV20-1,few,TGCAGTGCTAGAGAGGGGCGGGGGACTAGCGGCTACGAGCAGTACTTC,CSAREGRGTSGYEQYF
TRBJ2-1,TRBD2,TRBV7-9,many,TGTGCCAGCAGCTCGCTCTCCGGGACTAGCGGGGGCCCGTACAATGAGCAGTTCTTC,CASSSLSGTSGGPYNEQFF
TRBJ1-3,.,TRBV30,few,TGTGCCTCATCGCGTGTCTCTGGAAACACCATATATTTT,CASSRVSGNTIYF
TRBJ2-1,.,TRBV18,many,TGTGCCAGCTCACCGACAACGGGGACCAATGAGCAGTTCTTC,CASSPTTGTNEQFF
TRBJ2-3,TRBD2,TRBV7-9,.,TGTGCCAGCAGCTCCTTAGCGGGGGGGGCAGATACGCAGTATTTT,CASSSLAGGADTQYF
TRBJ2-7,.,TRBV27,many,TGTGCCAGCAGTTTGTTGAGTGAGGGAGCCTACGAGCAGTACTTC,CASSLLSEGAYEQYF
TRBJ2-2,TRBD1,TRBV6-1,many,TGTGCCAGCAGGACAGGGGGTGGCACCGGGGAGCTGTTTTTT,CASRTGGGTGELFF
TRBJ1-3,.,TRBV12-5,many,TGTGCTAGTGGTTTGCGGGGCTTAGGCATCTCTGGAAACACCATATATTTT,CASGLRGLGISGNTIYF
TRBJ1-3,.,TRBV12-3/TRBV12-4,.,TGTGCCAGCACCCCCGACAGATTCGGAAACACCATATATTTT,CASTPDRFGNTIYF
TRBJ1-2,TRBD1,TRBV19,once,TGTGCCAGTAATGAGATACAGGGGGCGCGCGGCTACACCTTC,CASNEIQGARGYTF
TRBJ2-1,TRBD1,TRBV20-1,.,TGCAGTGCCACACAATTACAGGGGGCTAACGGGGATGAGCAGTTCTTC,CSATQLQGANGDEQFF
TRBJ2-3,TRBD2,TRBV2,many,TGTGCCAGCATTCCCCACCGCCGGGGGGGCACAGATACGCAGTATTTT,CASIPHRRGGTDTQYF
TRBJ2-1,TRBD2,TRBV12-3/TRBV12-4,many,TGTGCCACCGGAAGAAGCGGGAGGGTCAATGAGCAGTTCTTC,CATGRSGRVNEQFF
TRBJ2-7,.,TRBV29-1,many,TGCAGCGTTGATTCTGGGAGTCAGAACTACGAGCAGTACTTC,CSVDSGSQNYEQYF
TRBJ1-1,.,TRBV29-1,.,TGCAGCGTTTCAAAGGGGACTCACACTGAAGCTTTCTTT,CSVSKGTHTEAFF
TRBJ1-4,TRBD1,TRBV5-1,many,TGCGCCAGCACCGACGGGACAGGAAGGGAAAAACTGTTTTTT,CASTDGTGREKLFF
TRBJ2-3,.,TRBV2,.,TGTGCCAGCAGTGAAGGGACAGCTAGCACAGATACGCAGTATTTT,CASSEGTASTDTQYF
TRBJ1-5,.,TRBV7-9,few,TGTGCCAGCAGCTTAGGGCCTGGTTATCAGCCCCAGCATTTT,CASSLGPGYQPQHF
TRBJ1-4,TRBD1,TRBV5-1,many,TGCGCCAGCAAGACAGGGGGCGCGACTAATGAAAAACTGTTTTTT,CASKTGGATNEKLFF
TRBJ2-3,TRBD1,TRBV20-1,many,TGCAGTGCTAGAAGAACCCCTGACAGGGTTGAGGCCGCAGATACGCAGTATTTT,CSARRTPDRVEAADTQYF
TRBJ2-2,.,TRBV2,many,TGTGCCAGCAGGGAACAACCGGGACGGAACACCGGGGAGCTGTTTTTT,CASREQPGRNTGELFF
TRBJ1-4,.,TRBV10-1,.,TGCGCCAGCAGTCCCCCCGGGGCCTCGGGGGAAAAACTGTTTTTT,CASSPPGASGEKLFF
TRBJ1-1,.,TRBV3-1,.,TGTGCCAGCAGCCAAGAAAAAAGCCCAGGGCTCCCTGAAGCTTTCTTT,CASSQEKSPGLPEAFF
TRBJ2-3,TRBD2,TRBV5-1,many,TGCGCCAGCTCGACCGGGACTAGCGGAAACACAGATACGCAGTATTTT,CASSTGTSGNTDTQYF
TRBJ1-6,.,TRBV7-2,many,TGTGCCAGCAGCCCCGACAGGAGGAGCTCCTATAATTCACCCCTCCACTTT,CASSPDRRSSYNSPLHF
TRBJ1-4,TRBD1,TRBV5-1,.,TGCGCCAGCAGTTTGACAGGGCCCGCAACTAATGAAAAACTGTTTTTT,CASSLTGPATNEKLFF
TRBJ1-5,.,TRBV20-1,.,TGCAGTGCCAGGGGAGGGGAGGGCAATCAGCCCCAGCATTTT,CSARGGEGNQPQHF
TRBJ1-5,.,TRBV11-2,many,TGTGCCAGCAGCCCCATCAAGGGCGGGCCCAATCAGCCCCAGCATTTT,CASSPIKGGPNQPQHF
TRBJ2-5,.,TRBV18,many,TGTGCCAGCTCACCACCGGAGAGGAGGGAGACCCAGTACTTC,CASSPPERRETQYF